This TCR beta chain was recorded in a study of identical twins. This clonotype was picked up a small number of times. Its antigen remains unidentified. Study-level findings and limits: Out-of-frame sharing of TCR alpha in monozygotic twins was underestimated by models. It was possible that invariant MAIT and iNKT cells partly confounded the zero-insertion analyses.

The CDR3 is made up of 14 amino acids. Germline CDR1 and CDR2: SGHTA and FQGNSA. Trimming took 4 bases from V and 2 from J, leaving 9 bases between them. A universal primer site was created by template switching, with the cDNA bearing unique molecular identifiers. One entry per CDR3 protein results from TCRdb running MiXCR on the 5' RACE reads. The sample shows about 700,000 distinct CDR3 sequences, about 9.4% of them seen only once. Healthy Caucasians alone served as donors. These records were also assigned to another study, of yellow fever vaccine responses in identical twins.

Sequencing was carried out using PBMCs. This receptor was taken from a woman aged 18 to 35 in good health. The chain carries TRBV7-2 and TRBJ2-1; D is undetermined. The DNA of the CDR3 is TGTGCCAGCAGCTCTCAGTTTACCTACAATGAGCAGTTCTTC. It translates to CASSSQFTYNEQFF.